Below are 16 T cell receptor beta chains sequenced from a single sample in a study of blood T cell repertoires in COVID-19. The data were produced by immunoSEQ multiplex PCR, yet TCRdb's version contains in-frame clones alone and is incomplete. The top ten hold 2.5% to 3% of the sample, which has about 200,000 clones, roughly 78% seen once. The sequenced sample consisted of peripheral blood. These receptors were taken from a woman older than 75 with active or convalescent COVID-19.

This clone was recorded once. The CDR3 DNA follows: TGCGCCAGCAGTGAGAGCAGGGGTGGCTACACCTTC. This sequence encodes CASSESRGGYTF. The J gene is TRBJ1-2, the V gene TRBV10-1, with D possibly being TRBD1 (6 bases). V shed 2 bases and J shed 7 bases, with 8 bases lying between them. Germline V gene sequence: CDR1 WNHNN, CDR2 SYGVQD (reference sequence). The CDR3 is 12 amino acids.

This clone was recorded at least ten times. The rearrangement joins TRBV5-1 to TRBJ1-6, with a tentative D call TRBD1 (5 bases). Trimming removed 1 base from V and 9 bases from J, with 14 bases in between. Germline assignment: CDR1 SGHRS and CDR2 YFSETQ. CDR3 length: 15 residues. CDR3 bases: TGCGCCAGCAGCTTGAATCAGGGCGGTATTTCACCCCTCCACTTT. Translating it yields CASSLNQGGISPLHF.

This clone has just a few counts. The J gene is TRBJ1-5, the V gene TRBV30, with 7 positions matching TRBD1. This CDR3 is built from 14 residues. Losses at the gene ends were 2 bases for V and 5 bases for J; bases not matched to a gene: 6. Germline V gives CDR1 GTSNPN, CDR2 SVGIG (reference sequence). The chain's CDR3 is CAWSSTGADQPQHF. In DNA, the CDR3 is TGTGCCTGGAGTTCCACAGGGGCGGATCAGCCCCAGCATTTT.

The DNA for the CDR3 is TGTGCCAGCACCACGATCAGGGGGCCCGGGGGAAACATTCAGTACTTC. The encoded protein is CASTTIRGPGGNIQYF. This chain joins TRBV28 and TRBJ2-4, with 8 bases lining up with TRBD1. Trimming removed 7 bases from V and 6 bases from J; junction bases left unmatched: 14. This CDR3 is built from 16 residues. The germline V gene has CDR1 MDHEN and CDR2 SYDVKM.

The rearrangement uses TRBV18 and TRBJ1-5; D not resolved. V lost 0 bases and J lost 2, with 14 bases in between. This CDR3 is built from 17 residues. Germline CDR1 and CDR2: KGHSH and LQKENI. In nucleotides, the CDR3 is TGTGCCAGCTCACCACCGGTTGGGCTGTCAGGCAATCAGCCCCAGCATTTT. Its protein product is CASSPPVGLSGNQPQHF.

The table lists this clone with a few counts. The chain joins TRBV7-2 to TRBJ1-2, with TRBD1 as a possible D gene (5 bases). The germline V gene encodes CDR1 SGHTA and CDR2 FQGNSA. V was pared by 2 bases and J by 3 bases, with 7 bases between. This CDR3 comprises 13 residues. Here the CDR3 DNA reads TGTGCCAGCAGCTTAAAGGGGTACTATGGCTACACCTTC. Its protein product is CASSLKGYYGYTF. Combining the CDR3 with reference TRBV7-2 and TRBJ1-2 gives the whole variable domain GAGVSQSPSNKVTEKGKDVELRCDPISGHTALYWYRQSLGQGLEFLIYFQGNSAPDKSGLPSDRFSAERTGGSVSTLTIQRTQQEDSAVYLCASSLKGYYGYTFGSGTRLTVV.

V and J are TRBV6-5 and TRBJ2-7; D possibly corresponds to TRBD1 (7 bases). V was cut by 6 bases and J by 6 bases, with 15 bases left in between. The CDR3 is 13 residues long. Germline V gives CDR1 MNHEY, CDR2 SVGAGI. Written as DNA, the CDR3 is TGTGCCAGCAGGTGGGAGCAGGGGGGCGAGCAGTACTTC. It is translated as CASRWEQGGEQYF.

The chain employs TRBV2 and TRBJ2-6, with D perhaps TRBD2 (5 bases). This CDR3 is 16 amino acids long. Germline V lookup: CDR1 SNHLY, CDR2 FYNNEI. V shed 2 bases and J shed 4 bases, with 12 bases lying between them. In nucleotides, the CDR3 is TGTGCCAGCAGTGAATTGCGGGCAGGAGGGGCCAACGTCCTGACTTTC. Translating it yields CASSELRAGGANVLTF.

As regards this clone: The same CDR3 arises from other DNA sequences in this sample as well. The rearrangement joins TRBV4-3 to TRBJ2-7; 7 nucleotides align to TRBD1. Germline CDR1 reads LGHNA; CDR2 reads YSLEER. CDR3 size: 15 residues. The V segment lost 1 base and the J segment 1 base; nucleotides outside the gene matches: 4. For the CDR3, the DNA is TGCGCCAGCAGCCAAGTCCGGGACAGTTCCTACGAGCAGTACTTC. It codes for CASSQVRDSSYEQYF.

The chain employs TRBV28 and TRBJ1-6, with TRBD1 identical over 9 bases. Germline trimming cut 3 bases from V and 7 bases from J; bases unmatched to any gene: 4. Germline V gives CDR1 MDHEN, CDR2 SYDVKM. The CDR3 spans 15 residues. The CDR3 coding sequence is TGTGCCAGCAGTTTCCCCGACAGGGGGAATTCACCCCTCCACTTT. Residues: CASSFPDRGNSPLHF.

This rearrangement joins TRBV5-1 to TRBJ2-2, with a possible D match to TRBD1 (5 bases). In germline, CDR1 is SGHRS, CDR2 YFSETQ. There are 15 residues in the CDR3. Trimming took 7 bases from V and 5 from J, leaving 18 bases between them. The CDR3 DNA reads TGCGCCAGCGTCGCAGGGTCGGTTGGGACCGGGGAGCTGTTTTTT. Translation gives CASVAGSVGTGELFF.

CDR3 sequence (DNA): TGTGCCAGCAGCTTGAGGCGGGGGTCATATGGCTACACCTTC. It encodes CASSLRRGSYGYTF. The V gene is TRBV5-6, the J gene TRBJ1-2; D perhaps matches TRBD1 (5 bases). V was trimmed by 1 base and J by 5 bases, leaving 12 bases between them. The germline V gene encodes CDR1 SGHDT and CDR2 YYEEEE. The CDR3 consists of 14 residues.

This CDR3 reads CASSPLPGWNTEAFF. The CDR3 DNA follows: TGTGCCAGCAGCCCCCTCCCGGGATGGAACACTGAAGCTTTCTTT. V and J are TRBV11-2 and TRBJ1-1, with no clear D. Per germline, CDR1 SGHAT and CDR2 FQNNGV. V lost 5 bases to trimming and J lost 1 base, with 14 bases between them. CDR3 length: 15 amino acids. The full variable domain, its missing parts supplied by reference TRBV11-2 and TRBJ1-1, is EAGVAQSPRYKIIEKRQSVAFWCNPISGHATLYWYQQILGQGPKLLIQFQNNGVVDDSQLPKDRFSAERLKGVDSTLKIQPAKLEDSAVYLCASSPLPGWNTEAFFGQGTRLTVV.

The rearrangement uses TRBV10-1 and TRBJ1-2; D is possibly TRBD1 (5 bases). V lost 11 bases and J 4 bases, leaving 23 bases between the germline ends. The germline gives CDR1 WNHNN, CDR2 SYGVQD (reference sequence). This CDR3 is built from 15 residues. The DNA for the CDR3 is TGCGCCGGGAGGGTCCCAACAGGTGTTGTCTATGGCTACACCTTC. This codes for CAGRVPTGVVYGYTF.

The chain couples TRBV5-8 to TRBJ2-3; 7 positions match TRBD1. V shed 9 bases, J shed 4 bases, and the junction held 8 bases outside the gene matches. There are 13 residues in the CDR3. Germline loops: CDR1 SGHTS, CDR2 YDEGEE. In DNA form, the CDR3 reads TGTGCCACCAAGGACAGGTCGCCAGATACGCAGTATTTT. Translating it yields CATKDRSPDTQYF.

The CDR3 nucleotides read TGTGCCACCAGTGATTCAGACAGACTCTATGGCTACACCTTC. It is translated as CATSDSDRLYGYTF. V gene TRBV24-1 combines with J gene TRBJ1-2; a possible D gene is TRBD1 (5 bases). There are 14 residues in the CDR3. V shed 2 bases and J shed 4 bases, with 10 bases lying between them. Germline V CDR1 and CDR2: KGHDR, SFDVKD.